Listed here is a single T cell receptor beta chain. Which antigen it targets is not known. Qualities for individual bases were not recorded, and no much larger clone is one base off. These data come from a study of blood T cell repertoires in COVID-19 (dated by TCRdb to about 2020). Broadly, across the study: Samples covering the acute and convalescent phases of COVID-19 were provided by collaborators in the United States, Italy and Spain. The material from the prospective study consisted of cDNA or gDNA derived from T cells, B-cell-depleted T cells, or PBMCs. Samples were obtained from the ongoing ImmuneRACE study (first 160 participants) and from 1,200 or so subjects provided by 6 global collaborators. Where HLA class I and class II types were available, the types were taken from metadata supplied by the sample provider, not from assay-based typing. A freely available public database, intended as a resource for researchers studying the immune response to SARS-CoV-2, is where the repertoires were released. Nearly every sample came with metadata listing a de-identified subject ID, COVID-19 status, age in years and sex. The dataset comprised deeply sampled blood TCRbeta repertoires from subjects exposed to, actively infected with, or recovered from COVID-19.

The immunoSEQ Assay, a bias-controlled multiplex PCR, was used to amplify TCRbeta CDR3 regions from genomic DNA. For the original study's pipeline: The number of nucleated cells in each sample was estimated by amplification of reference gene primers within the assay. To quantify the absolute abundance of each unique TCRbeta CDR3 rearrangement, sequence reads were collapsed and filtered. For each sample, productive Simpson clonality was calculated by taking the square root of Simpson's diversity index across productive rearrangements. TCRdb re-hosts the immuneACCESS table, in-frame sequences only. Its copies lack some clones; in the studies checked, an unresolved V gene accounts for under half of them, and the cause for the rest is not known. That table is the source of V, J and clone size, and D and trimming were worked out from the DNA. The sample table holds 250,000 to 300,000 clones, of which approximately 86% were seen once. The ten largest clones add up to roughly 2% of the sample.

Samples from volunteer blood donors who had recovered from COVID-19 were contributed by a second Seattle source. Whole blood was collected in K2EDTA tubes by collaborating institutions according to the institutions' own protocols. For TCRbeta analysis, collaborators shipped samples as frozen whole blood, isolated PBMCs, or DNA extracted from either of those sample types. Unmatched junction bases come to 7, with V trimmed by 7 bases and J by 4 bases. CDR1 and CDR2 were assigned from the germline V gene as MNHEY and SVGAGI. Reading from cysteine to phenylalanine, the CDR3 counts 14 amino acids. The entry retains the CDR3 DNA only, 42 bases that are in frame from base 1. Overall study results and their limits: The quantity of clinical and demographic metadata differed by source and by participant and was supplied without curation.

This sequence uses TRBV6-5 and TRBJ1-2, with 9 bases matching TRBD1. The sample consisted of peripheral blood. The receptor was derived from a woman in her forties or fifties who had recovered from COVID-19. The DNA reads as follows: TGTGCCAGCACTTCCGGGACAGGGTTCTATGGCTACACCTTC. This yields the protein CASTSGTGFYGYTF.